The following is a T cell receptor beta chain sequence with its context. The data stem from a study of T cell repertoires in ileal Crohn's disease. The sample's time point: proximal margin of the surgical specimen (macroscopically non-inflamed). Included were adult ileal or ileocolonic Crohn's patients indicated for ileocolonic resection. V dropped 1 base and J dropped 6; count of bases not matched to a gene: 5. Germline V CDR1 and CDR2: SGHTA, FQGNSA. There are 16 residues in the CDR3. Clones were sequenced by immunoSEQ multiplex PCR, and TCRdb holds only the in-frame ones, with some missing. The table includes under 7,500 clones, roughly 78% detected once.

This TCR was sampled from an adult with Crohn's disease. The sequencing input was ileal tissue. The chain employs TRBV7-2 and TRBJ2-1; 11 positions match TRBD2. The CDR3 here is CASSLDRLAGFNEQFF. As DNA, the CDR3 is TGTGCCAGCAGCTTAGACCGACTAGCGGGGTTCAATGAGCAGTTCTTC.